Included here is one TCR beta chain sequence, with context. Its target is not known. Molecular barcoding with unique molecular identifiers was used for the TCRbeta library. A single record per CDR3 protein comes from TCRdb applying MiXCR to the PCR reads. The table records about 350,000 distinct CDR3 sequences, about 16% of them present only once. V was cut by 2 bases and J by 6 bases, with 17 bases left in between. CDR1 and CDR2 (germline): MNHEY, SVGEGT. The CDR3 covers 15 residues. This sample was taken from a study of T-cell reconstitution after alpha-beta-depleted transplantation in children. Study-level findings and limits: Surviving thymic progenitors and recipient T cells were the source of high TCRbeta diversity at day 60 in some patients. Among T cells one year after transplant, newly produced cells accounted for most counts and diversity. Where alpha-beta T cells came from about two months after transplant was reportedly several hundred expanded graft clones.

V and J are TRBV6-2 or TRBV6-3 and TRBJ2-7; D tentatively reads TRBD1 or TRBD2 (5 bases each). The sequencing used PBMCs, mostly from graft donor cells, collected 360 days after TCRalphabeta/CD19-depleted stem cell transplant. This TCR derives from a male patient aged 2-15 years who had a stem cell transplant for acute lymphoblastic leukemia, so the T cells may come from the graft donor. This CDR3 is CASSYEGKWRGEQYF. The CDR3 DNA follows: TGTGCCAGCAGTTACGAGGGGAAGTGGCGCGGCGAGCAGTACTTC.